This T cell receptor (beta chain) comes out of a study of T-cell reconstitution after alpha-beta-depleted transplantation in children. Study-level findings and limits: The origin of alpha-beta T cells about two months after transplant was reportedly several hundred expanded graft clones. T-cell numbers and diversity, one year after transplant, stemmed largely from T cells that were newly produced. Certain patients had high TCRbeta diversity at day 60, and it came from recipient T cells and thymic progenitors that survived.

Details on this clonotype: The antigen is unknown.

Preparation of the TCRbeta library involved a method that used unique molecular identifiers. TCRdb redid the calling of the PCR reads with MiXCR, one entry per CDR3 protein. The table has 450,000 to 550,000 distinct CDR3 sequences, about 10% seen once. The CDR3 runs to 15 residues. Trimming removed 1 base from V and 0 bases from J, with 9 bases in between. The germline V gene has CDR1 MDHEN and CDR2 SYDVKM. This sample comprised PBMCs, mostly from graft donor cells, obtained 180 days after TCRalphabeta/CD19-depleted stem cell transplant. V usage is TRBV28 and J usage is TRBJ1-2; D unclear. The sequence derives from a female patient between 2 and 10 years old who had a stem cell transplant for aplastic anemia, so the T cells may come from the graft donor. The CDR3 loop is CASSLYGLANYGYTF. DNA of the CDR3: TGTGCCAGCAGTTTATATGGGTTAGCTAACTATGGCTACACCTTC.